This T cell receptor beta chain was identified in a study of control samples from healthy donors and cancer patients. This clone was found once. The repertoire was sequenced with immunoSEQ multiplex PCR; TCRdb's copy has only in-frame clones and lacks some. The sample records approximately 100,000 clones, 86% being singletons. This CDR3 region has 16 residues. From germline, CDR1 is SEHNR and CDR2 FQNEAQ (reference sequence). V was pared by 8 bases and J by 1 base, with 9 bases of the junction left unmatched. This chain connects TRBV7-9 to TRBJ1-2, with 11 positions matching TRBD1. Sequenced: blood. The source is a man aged 25-45 years in good health. CDR3 protein: CASSYGQGAGNYGYTF. The CDR3 DNA reads as TGTGCCAGCTCCTACGGACAGGGGGCAGGTAACTATGGCTACACCTTC.